The 3 T cell receptor beta chains given below trace back to one sample, sequenced in a study of Graves' ophthalmopathy and Graves' hyperthyroidism. Amplified TCR beta CDR3 regions were obtained using RNA transcripts as template. Second-round multiplex PCR followed a first-round RT-PCR using HTBI primers. TCRdb fed the multiplex PCR reads into MiXCR, producing one record per CDR3 protein. The table records 600,000 to 950,000 distinct CDR3 sequences, approximately 40% of them present only once. The sample consisted of peripheral blood. These receptor sequences come from an adult man with Graves' ophthalmopathy.

In this sample, this clonotype turned up many times. CDR3 in amino acids: CASTDGQGNQPQHF. CDR3 DNA: TGTGCCAGCACCGACGGACAGGGAAATCAGCCCCAGCATTTT. V gene TRBV12-3 or TRBV12-4 combines with J gene TRBJ1-5, with 8 nucleotides matching TRBD1. The V gene end was trimmed by 7 bases and the J gene end by 4 bases; junction bases not matched to a gene: 6. This CDR3 region has 14 residues.

The table lists this clonotype with many counts. The chain couples TRBV10-3 to TRBJ1-2; D not resolved. Germline V lookup: CDR1 ENHRY, CDR2 SYGVKD. The CDR3 has 15 amino acids. With 4 bases removed from V and 4 bases from J, the gap between germline ends came to 16 bases. CDR3: CAISASVGDTYGYTF. The CDR3 DNA sequence: TGTGCCATCAGTGCTTCAGTGGGAGATACCTATGGCTACACCTTC.

In its sample, this clonotype was seen many times. A read error may account for a junction end that differs from germline. The rearrangement uses TRBV2 and TRBJ1-2; 7 nucleotides match TRBD1. The CDR3 is 14 residues long. The germline gives CDR1 SNHLY, CDR2 FYNNEI. CDR3 sequence: CASREGTANYGYTF. DNA of the CDR3: TGTGCCAGCAGGGAAGGGACAGCTAACTATGGCTACACCTTC.